This T cell receptor beta chain emerged from a study of regulatory T cells in long-lasting Graves disease. Study overall: Graves' patients with a new diagnosis had received antithyroid drugs under 3 months.

Described time point: newly diagnosed GD, antithyroid drugs for less than 3 months. The authors made the TCR library using RNA they extracted from PBMCs. The CDR3 is 12 amino acids. Trimming stripped 0 bases from V and 15 bases from J, with 13 bases between. The germline gives CDR1 SGHNT, CDR2 YYREEE (reference sequence). Overall study results and limits: Persistent patients shared some 2,500 public clonotypes among themselves. Newly diagnosed patients shared fewer, at roughly 970.

Regarding this clonotype: The antigen remains undetermined.

CDR3 regions were amplified by Arm-PCR using iRepertoire HTBI primers to build TCR beta libraries. MiXCR was run by TCRdb on the multiplex PCR reads, yielding one entry per CDR3 protein. The sample has hundreds of thousands of distinct CDR3 sequences; around 17% are singletons. These same data were also listed under a study on T cells in Graves' hyperthyroidism and ophthalmopathy. In that study: Hyperthyroidism patients were newly diagnosed, had disease duration under 2 months, and were aged 18 to 65 years.

The chain links TRBV5-4 to TRBJ2-1; no reliable D call. The material sequenced was peripheral blood mononuclear cells (PBMCs), taken at new diagnosis, from a patient treated with antithyroid drugs. The sequence was collected from a woman aged 25-40 years with Graves disease. The CDR3 DNA reads as TGTGCCAGCAGCTTGGGGGGAATCAGGTGGTTCTTC. This sequence encodes CASSLGGIRWFF.